This T cell receptor beta chain derives from a study of CD8+ T cells in alopecia areata. This clone was observed a handful of times. Extraction and reverse transcription of RNA yielded cDNA as the sequencing template. Clones were sequenced by immunoSEQ multiplex PCR, and TCRdb holds only the in-frame ones, with some missing. The data contain 150,000 to 200,000 clones, approximately 70% of them singletons. This CDR3 has 12 residues. CDR1 and CDR2 from the germline V gene are SGHDT and YYEEEE. Trimming removed 0 bases from V and 6 bases from J, with 3 bases in between. The source material was CD8+ T cells sorted from blood, sampled at week 0. The rearrangement uses TRBV5-6 and TRBJ2-2; D remains unclear. The clonotype was recovered from a human donor with alopecia areata. As DNA, the CDR3 is TGTGCCAGCAGCTTGGTTTCCGGGGAGCTGTTTTTT. Its translation is CASSLVSGELFF.